The next 2 T cell receptor beta chains were all read from a single sample in a study of blood T cell repertoires in COVID-19. Data came from immunoSEQ multiplex PCR; TCRdb stores just in-frame clones and leaves some out. The sample contains about 140,000 clones, almost 90% of which appear only once. The sequenced sample consisted of peripheral blood. The receptors derive from a woman in her sixties or seventies with acute or convalescent COVID-19.

The chain employs TRBV19 and TRBJ2-3; TRBD2 matches at 8 bases. Trimming took 8 bases from V and 2 from J; bases not matched to a gene: 6. This CDR3 contains 14 residues. The germline V gene encodes CDR1 LNHDA and CDR2 SQIVND (reference sequence). The CDR3 here is CASRLRGDTDTQYF. CDR3 nucleotides: TGTGCCAGTCGACTGCGGGGGGACACAGATACGCAGTATTTT.

V and J are TRBV27 and TRBJ2-2; D is unresolved. V was trimmed by 3 bases and J by 6 bases, leaving 8 bases between them. Germline V lookup: CDR1 MNHEY, CDR2 SMNVEV (reference sequence). The CDR3 contains 13 residues. CDR3 bases: TGTGCCAGCAGTTTTTTCTCCCCCGGGGAGCTGTTTTTT. This gives the protein CASSFFSPGELFF.